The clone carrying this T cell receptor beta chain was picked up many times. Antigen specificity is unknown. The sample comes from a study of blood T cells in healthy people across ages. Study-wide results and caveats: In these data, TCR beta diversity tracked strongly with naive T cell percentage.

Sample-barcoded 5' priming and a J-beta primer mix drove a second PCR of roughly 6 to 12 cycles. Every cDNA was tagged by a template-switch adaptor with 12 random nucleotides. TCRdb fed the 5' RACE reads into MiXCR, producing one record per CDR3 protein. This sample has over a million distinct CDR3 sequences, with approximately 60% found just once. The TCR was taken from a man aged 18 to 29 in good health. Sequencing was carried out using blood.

In DNA form, the CDR3 reads TGCAGCGTCCAACCCTCTGGGGCCAACGTCCTGACTTTC. It translates to CSVQPSGANVLTF. This sequence joins TRBV29-1 and TRBJ2-6; D is unclear. The V end was cut by 6 bases, the J end by 0 bases, with 6 bases between. The CDR3 loop spans 13 amino acids. CDR1 and CDR2 (germline): SQVTM, ANQGSEA.